The rows below give T cell receptor beta chains drawn from one sample of a study of PD-1 blockade in classical Hodgkin lymphoma. Clones were read by immunoSEQ multiplex PCR, and TCRdb kept only the in-frame ones, dropping some. The data contain about 29,000 clones, about three quarters of them singletons. The source was peripheral blood mononuclear cells (PBMCs), collected before the second cycle of nivolumab. Receptors were obtained from a human donor with classical Hodgkin lymphoma. CDR3s include the opening cysteine and the closing phenylalanine or tryptophan. The D gene is left open where the match is weak. Some rows have no size entry. The others give once, few or many, or a class for an expanded clone.

CDR3 length	clone size	V gene	D gene	J gene	CDR3 DNA	CDR3 protein
14	.	TRBV7-9	.	TRBJ1-1	TGTGCCAGCAGCCACGGACAGAGGAACACTGAAGCTTTCTTT	CASSHGQRNTEAFF
13	.	TRBV19	.	TRBJ1-5	TGTGCCAGTAGCCGAATGGGCAATCAGCCCCAGCATTTT	CASSRMGNQPQHF
14	once	TRBV19	TRBD2	TRBJ2-7	TGTGCCAGTAGCCTAGCGGGAAGGAACTACGAGCAGTACTTC	CASSLAGRNYEQYF
17	.	TRBV7-9	TRBD1	TRBJ2-3	TGTGCCAGCAGCTTAACCGAGACAGGGGGCGCTTGGGATACGCAGTATTTT	CASSLTETGGAWDTQYF
16	.	TRBV27	TRBD1	TRBJ1-3	TGTGCCAGCTCTCTACAGGGGCCGAGCTCTGGAAACACCATATATTTT	CASSLQGPSSGNTIYF
12	.	TRBV29-1	.	TRBJ2-5	TGCAGCGTTGAACCAGGGGACGAGACCCAGTACTTC	CSVEPGDETQYF
16	.	TRBV9	TRBD2	TRBJ2-1	TGTGCCAGCAGCGTGGGCGGGAGGAGCTCCTACAATGAGCAGTTCTTC	CASSVGGRSSYNEQFF
15	.	TRBV27	.	TRBJ1-5	TGTGCCAGCAGTTTTCGCTTCACCGGCAATCAGCCCCAGCATTTT	CASSFRFTGNQPQHF
13	.	TRBV5-3	TRBD1	TRBJ1-2	TGTGCCAGAAGCTTGGTGGGGGACAGCGGCTACTACTTC	CARSLVGDSGYYF
14	.	TRBV7-6	TRBD1	TRBJ2-7	TGTGCCAGCAGCGGCGGGACAGGGGCTAACGAGCAGTACTTC	CASSGGTGANEQYF
10	.	TRBV28	.	TRBJ1-4	TGTGCCAGCAAAAGTGAAAAACTGTTTTTT	CASKSEKLFF
15	.	TRBV5-1	TRBD2	TRBJ2-1	TGCGCCAGCAGCTTGGGACTAGCGGAATACAATGAGCAGTTCTTC	CASSLGLAEYNEQFF
18	few	TRBV27	TRBD2	TRBJ2-1	TGTGCCAGCAGTCTACAAATCCCAGTGTCTAGCGGTGGCAATGAGCAGTTCTTC	CASSLQIPVSSGGNEQFF
14	few	TRBV4-2	.	TRBJ2-7	TGTGCCAGCAGCCAAGTGGCCCAGTCCTTGGAGCAGTACTTC	CASSQVAQSLEQYF
15	.	TRBV15	.	TRBJ2-2	TGTGCCACCAGCAGAGCCGGGAAGGGCACCGGGGAGCTGTTTTTT	CATSRAGKGTGELFF
15	.	TRBV11-3	.	TRBJ2-5	TGTGCCAGCAGCTTAGAGGGTGGACGAGGAGAGACCCAGTACTTC	CASSLEGGRGETQYF
17	.	TRBV10-3	TRBD2	TRBJ2-5	TGTGCCATCTCTGAAGGGGCTAGCGGGAGGAATAAAGAGACCCAGTACTTC	CAISEGASGRNKETQYF
15	.	TRBV6-1	TRBD1	TRBJ1-1	TGTGCCAGCAGGTCGGGACAGGGTACGGGCACTGAAGCTTTCTTT	CASRSGQGTGTEAFF
15	medium-sized	TRBV19	.	TRBJ2-2	TGTGCCAGTAGTATCGCTTCGGGGGCCACCGGGGAGCTGTTTTTT	CASSIASGATGELFF
14	.	TRBV2	TRBD1	TRBJ2-7	TGTGCCAGCAGTCCACCGGACAGGGCCCACGAGCAGTACTTC	CASSPPDRAHEQYF
15	.	TRBV27	TRBD2	TRBJ2-6	TGTGCCAGCAGTTTACGGGGGGCTGGGGCCAACGTCCTGACTTTC	CASSLRGAGANVLTF
15	.	TRBV12-5	.	TRBJ2-1	TGTGCTAGTGCCATAGGGGGGCAAGGGCGCAATGAGCAGTTCTTC	CASAIGGQGRNEQFF
8	once	TRBV29-1	TRBD1	TRBJ1-2	TGCAGCGTTGAGAGGGGACAGTTC	CSVERGQF
13	.	TRBV7-9	.	TRBJ1-2	TGTGCCAGCAGCTTGGCCCCAAGCTATGGCTACACCTTC	CASSLAPSYGYTF
12	.	TRBV6-5	.	TRBJ1-2	TGTGCCAGCTCCCAGGATGACGGGGTCTACACCTTC	CASSQDDGVYTF
16	.	TRBV18	TRBD1	TRBJ1-3	TGTGCCAGCTCACCAGGGGACAGGGGGATCGGAAACACCATATATTTT	CASSPGDRGIGNTIYF
15	.	TRBV7-2	TRBD1	TRBJ2-7	TGTGCCAGCAGCTACGCGACAGGGGGCTCCTACGAGCAGTACTTC	CASSYATGGSYEQYF
16	.	TRBV5-1	TRBD1	TRBJ2-7	TGCGCCAGCAGCCTGAAGGACAGGGGAAGCTCCTACGAGCAGTACTTC	CASSLKDRGSSYEQYF
13	few	TRBV11-2	.	TRBJ2-2	TGTGCCAGCAGTTCACCGGGGGCCGGGGAGCTGTTTTTT	CASSSPGAGELFF
15	.	TRBV19	.	TRBJ2-3	TGTGCCAGTAGTCCACAGAGAACTAGCACAGATACGCAGTATTTT	CASSPQRTSTDTQYF
15	few	TRBV7-2	TRBD2	TRBJ2-3	TGTGCCAGCAGCCTAAGCGGACTAGGCACAGATACGCAGTATTTT	CASSLSGLGTDTQYF
15	few	TRBV30	.	TRBJ2-3	TGTGCCTTGGGGAGAGGCGGGCGGAGCACAGATACGCAGTATTTT	CALGRGGRSTDTQYF
14	.	TRBV27	.	TRBJ2-7	TGTGCCAGCAGTCACGGGAACGCGGCCTACGAGCAGTACTTC	CASSHGNAAYEQYF
13	few	TRBV14	.	TRBJ1-1	TGTGCCAGCAGTTCGGACAGCTACACTGAAGCTTTCTTT	CASSSDSYTEAFF
15	medium-sized	TRBV4-2	TRBD2	TRBJ2-7	TGTGCCAGCAGCCAAGAGGACCGGGGGGCCTACGAGCAGTACTTC	CASSQEDRGAYEQYF
15	few	TRBV28	.	TRBJ1-1	TGTGCCAGCAGTCCCTGGGAAGGAGCGAACACTGAAGCTTTCTTT	CASSPWEGANTEAFF
16	once	TRBV27	.	TRBJ1-1	TGTGCCAGCAGTTTAAGTCACCCCCGCTTGAACACTGAAGCTTTCTTT	CASSLSHPRLNTEAFF
17	medium-sized	TRBV15	TRBD2	TRBJ2-5	TGTGCCACCAGCAGAGGACCGGCGGGAGGCTTGCAAGAGACCCAGTACTTC	CATSRGPAGGLQETQYF
14	.	TRBV6-6	TRBD2	TRBJ2-1	TGTGCCAGCAACGTAGCGGGGGCCTACAATGAGCAGTTCTTC	CASNVAGAYNEQFF
15	.	TRBV6-1	.	TRBJ1-2	TGTGCCAGCAGTGAAGCTACGGGGAACACCTATGGCTACACCTTC	CASSEATGNTYGYTF
15	few	TRBV5-1	.	TRBJ2-1	TGCGCCAGCAGCTTGGGGCAGCCTGGGGGAAATGAGCAGTTCTTC	CASSLGQPGGNEQFF
17	few	TRBV30	TRBD2	TRBJ2-7	TGTGCCTGGAGTGCCGGGACTAGCGGGAGAGGCAGCTACGAGCAGTACTTC	CAWSAGTSGRGSYEQYF
17	.	TRBV7-9	.	TRBJ1-2	TGTGCCAGCAGCTTACGGGAGGCCAGGGGAGGAAACTATGGCTACACCTTC	CASSLREARGGNYGYTF
12	.	TRBV7-2	.	TRBJ2-2	TGTGCCAGCGGCCCATACACCGGGGAGCTGTTTTTT	CASGPYTGELFF
16	.	TRBV28	TRBD1	TRBJ2-7	TGTGCCAGCAGTTTAAACAGGGGGCGAACCCCCTACGAGCAGTACTTC	CASSLNRGRTPYEQYF
14	few	TRBV10-2	.	TRBJ1-6	TGCGCCAGCAGATCACAGGAGGGAAGTTCACCCCTCCACTTT	CASRSQEGSSPLHF
15	.	TRBV7-9	.	TRBJ1-4	TGTGCCAGCAGCTTAGCAGGGTCCACTAATGAAAAACTGTTTTTT	CASSLAGSTNEKLFF
16	.	TRBV21-1	.	TRBJ1-1	TGTGCCAGCAGCCCTTTCTTGATGTCCGCGAGGACTGAAGCTTTCTTT	CASSPFLMSARTEAFF
15	.	TRBV6-5	.	TRBJ2-1	TGTGCCAGCAGTTACGCGGGTACGGGGTACAATGAGCAGTTCTTC	CASSYAGTGYNEQFF
14	.	TRBV7-8	.	TRBJ1-2	TGTGCCAGCAGCTTTGGTTTTGCCAACTATGGCTACACCTTC	CASSFGFANYGYTF
14	.	TRBV21-1	.	TRBJ2-7	TGTGCCAGCAGCCCTCGGGACAGCCCCTACGAGCAGTACTTC	CASSPRDSPYEQYF
14	.	TRBV10-3	TRBD1	TRBJ2-7	TGTGCCATCACCCTAGGGACAGAAGGGGGCGAGCAGTACTTC	CAITLGTEGGEQYF
16	.	TRBV4-3	.	TRBJ2-3	TGCGCCAGCAGCCAAGAGCTAGTCCTTAGCACAGATACGCAGTATTTT	CASSQELVLSTDTQYF
16	.	TRBV4-1	TRBD1	TRBJ2-7	TGCGCCAGCAGCCAAGCACAGGGGTACCCCTCCTACGAGCAGTACTTC	CASSQAQGYPSYEQYF
15	.	TRBV6-6	TRBD1	TRBJ2-2	TGTGCCAGCAGTCAGACAGGGGGCAGGGCCGGGGAGCTGTTTTTT	CASSQTGGRAGELFF
17	.	TRBV5-6	.	TRBJ1-3	TGTGCCAGCAGCCTGGGCCCCCGACAGAGCTCTGGAAACACCATATATTTT	CASSLGPRQSSGNTIYF